This TCR beta chain was sequenced in a study of Graves' ophthalmopathy and Graves' hyperthyroidism. Regarding the study as a whole: Thyroid clonotypes that were expanded above 0.001 frequency mostly also appeared in blood.

Looked up from germline, CDR1 is LGHNT and CDR2 is FRNRAP. The CDR3 is made up of 13 amino acids. V was cut by 5 bases and J by 4 bases, with 11 bases left in between. From RNA, the CDR3 regions of TCR beta chains were amplified and sequenced. An opening RT-PCR round employed HTBI primers and preceded a second-round multiplex PCR. TCRdb reprocessed the multiplex PCR reads with MiXCR, giving one entry per CDR3 protein. The sample holds about 340,000 distinct CDR3 sequences, under 20% seen once. About this clonotype itself: The target antigen is unknown.

The chain recombines TRBV12-5 with TRBJ1-2; D might be TRBD1 (6 bases). Sample: peripheral blood. The sequence was obtained from an adult man with Graves' ophthalmopathy. The CDR3 region has the DNA TGTGCTAGTGGTGAGACAGGATTCTATGGCTACACCTTC. It is translated as CASGETGFYGYTF. The variable domain in full, with the rest retrieved from reference TRBV12-5 and TRBJ1-2, is DARVTQTPRHKVTEMGQEVTMRCQPILGHNTVFWYRQTMMQGLELLAYFRNRAPLDDSGMPKDRFSAEMPDATLATLKIQPSEPRDSAVYFCASGETGFYGYTFGSGTRLTVV.